The rows below give T cell receptor beta chains drawn from one sample of a study of technical replicates of blood from a handful of donors. This table comes from immunoSEQ multiplex PCR, and its TCRdb copy is limited to in-frame clones, with some not included. The table includes 75,000 to 95,000 clones, about nine tenths detected once. The sample comprised T cells isolated from PBMCs. These receptors were taken from a human donor in good health. Both conserved end residues are part of each CDR3. D genes are given only for firm matches. Clone sizes are given selectively: once, few, many, or a class where the clone is expanded.

size	V	D	J	DNA	CDR3
.	TRBV4-1	TRBD1	TRBJ1-5	TGCGCCAGCAGCCAAGACCGAAGACAGGGCCTCAATCAGCCCCAGCATTTT	CASSQDRRQGLNQPQHF
.	TRBV28	TRBD1	TRBJ1-2	TGTGCCAGCAGTTCCGGGACAGGGACACAAGCTAACTATGGCTACACCTTC	CASSSGTGTQANYGYTF
.	TRBV5-6	.	TRBJ2-4	TGTGCCAGCAGCTACCATGGACAGTCTTTAGCCAAAAACATTCAGTACTTC	CASSYHGQSLAKNIQYF
once	TRBV19	.	TRBJ1-4	TGTGCCAGTAGTATAGATCAGAGGACTCGACTGTTTTTT	CASSIDQRTRLFF
.	TRBV28	.	TRBJ2-7	TGTGCCAGCAGTTTCTCAAACCGGGACTACGAGCAGTACTTC	CASSFSNRDYEQYF
.	TRBV5-3	.	TRBJ1-5	TGTGCCAGAAGCCCTCTTGATGAGGGCTGGTATGAGCCCCAGCATTTT	CARSPLDEGWYEPQHF
.	TRBV29-1	TRBD1	TRBJ1-1	TGCAGCGTTAAGGGCAGGGGGGAAACTGAAGCTTTCTTT	CSVKGRGETEAFF
.	TRBV5-1	.	TRBJ2-1	TGCGCCAGCAGTAGAGGCGACAGGTCGTCCGACAATGAGCAGTTCTTC	CASSRGDRSSDNEQFF
.	TRBV7-9	TRBD2	TRBJ2-5	TGTGCCAGCTCCTCCCCCCTAGCGGGGGCACAAGAGACCCAGTACTTC	CASSSPLAGAQETQYF
.	TRBV2	TRBD1	TRBJ1-5	TGTGCCAGCAGGGAACAGGGGGCCCCTCAGCCCCAGCATTTT	CASREQGAPQPQHF
.	TRBV28	.	TRBJ1-2	TGTGCCAGCAGCCCCGGGGGGCTCGCCTATGGCTACACCTTC	CASSPGGLAYGYTF
.	TRBV15	TRBD1	TRBJ2-7	TGTGCCACCAGTTCCGGACAGGGATACTCCTACGAGCAGTACTTC	CATSSGQGYSYEQYF
.	TRBV28	.	TRBJ1-1	TGTGCCAGCAGCCCTACAGGGATCAACACTGAAGCTTTCTTT	CASSPTGINTEAFF
.	TRBV7-9	.	TRBJ1-2	TGTGCCAGCAGCTTAGGGCAGGGGCACTATGGCTACACCTTC	CASSLGQGHYGYTF
once	TRBV6-5	TRBD2	TRBJ2-3	TGTGCCAGCAGTTCGCGGGCGGCGGGAGATACAGATACGCAGTATTTT	CASSSRAAGDTDTQYF
.	TRBV19	.	TRBJ2-5	TGTGCCAGTAGTATAACAGGGAGAATGGAGACCCAGTACTTC	CASSITGRMETQYF
.	TRBV19	.	TRBJ2-5	TGTGCCAGTAGTATTACTAGCTGGGGAGAGACCCAGTACTTC	CASSITSWGETQYF
.	TRBV11-2	TRBD1	TRBJ1-4	TGTGCCAGCAGCTTAGCCCTTTACAGGGGACCAGAAAAACTGTTTTTT	CASSLALYRGPEKLFF
.	TRBV18	TRBD1	TRBJ1-5	TGTGCCAGCTCACCGCTTCCGGGACAGGGGGGCGGCCCCCAGCATTTT	CASSPLPGQGGGPQHF
.	TRBV27	.	TRBJ2-1	TGTGCCAGCAGTTCCCCTTTGGACAAGAGCTCCTACAATGAGCAGTTCTTC	CASSSPLDKSSYNEQFF
.	TRBV18	.	TRBJ1-2	TGTGCCAGCTCACCACAACCGAGTGTGGATGGCTACACCTTC	CASSPQPSVDGYTF
.	TRBV7-2	TRBD1	TRBJ1-3	TGTGCCAGCCGCACGGGGACAGCCTCTGGAAACACCATATATTTT	CASRTGTASGNTIYF
.	TRBV7-2	TRBD2	TRBJ2-7	TGTGCCAGCAGCTTAGTGGGTAGCGGGGGCTACGAGCAGTACTTC	CASSLVGSGGYEQYF
.	TRBV7-9	.	TRBJ2-1	TGTGCCAGCAGCTTAGGAGACGGGAACATCGGGTTCTTC	CASSLGDGNIGFF
.	TRBV5-1	TRBD2	TRBJ2-1	TGCGCCAGCAGCTTGGAAGCGGGATGGAACAATGAGCAGTTCTTC	CASSLEAGWNNEQFF
.	TRBV2	.	TRBJ2-7	TGTGCCAGCACGGGGCCGGGAGAGGGGTACGAGCAGTACTTC	CASTGPGEGYEQYF
.	TRBV6-5	TRBD1	TRBJ2-1	TGTGCCAGCAGGCGACAGGGAGATGAGCAGTTCTTC	CASRRQGDEQFF
.	TRBV9	TRBD1	TRBJ2-2	TGTGCCAGCAGCATACGACAGGGGGTTACCGGGGAGCTGTTTTTT	CASSIRQGVTGELFF
.	TRBV5-1	.	TRBJ2-5	TGCGCCAGCAGCTTGGACCTAGTCCCGGAGACCCAGTACTTC	CASSLDLVPETQYF
.	TRBV5-1	.	TRBJ1-2	TGCGCCAGCAGCTTGGGGTACGGCTATGGCTACACCTTC	CASSLGYGYGYTF
.	TRBV5-1	.	TRBJ2-5	TGCGCCAGCAGCTTGAACGGGGAGACCCAGTACTTC	CASSLNGETQYF
once	TRBV27	TRBD1	TRBJ1-2	TGTGCCAGCAGTTTAACAGGGGTGGGCTACACCTTC	CASSLTGVGYTF
.	TRBV29-1	TRBD2	TRBJ2-1	TGCAGCGTTGAAGTGACTAGCGATGACTACAATGAGCAGTTCTTC	CSVEVTSDDYNEQFF
.	TRBV10-3	TRBD1	TRBJ2-1	TGTGCCATCACGAAGGACAGGGATATCAATGAGCAGTTCTTC	CAITKDRDINEQFF
.	TRBV4-1	.	TRBJ1-1	TGCGCCAGCAGCCAAGTATATAGGGGGTTGTCAAACACTGAAGCTTTCTTT	CASSQVYRGLSNTEAFF
.	TRBV6-5	TRBD1	TRBJ1-2	TGTGCCAGCAAAAGGGACAGCAACTATGGCTACACCTTC	CASKRDSNYGYTF
.	TRBV4-1	TRBD1	TRBJ1-6	TGCGCCAGCAGCCAAATGCCGGGACAGACCTATAATTCACCCCTCCACTTT	CASSQMPGQTYNSPLHF
.	TRBV10-3	TRBD2	TRBJ2-1	TGTGCCATCCGGGGACTAGCTGACTACAATGAGCAGTTCTTC	CAIRGLADYNEQFF
once	TRBV5-1	.	TRBJ2-1	TGCGCCAGCAGCACCTACCCAGGGGAGGGCTCCTACAATGAGCAGTTCTTC	CASSTYPGEGSYNEQFF
.	TRBV5-1	.	TRBJ2-5	TGCGCCAGCAGCTTAGGACAGAGCTTGGAGACCCAGTACTTC	CASSLGQSLETQYF